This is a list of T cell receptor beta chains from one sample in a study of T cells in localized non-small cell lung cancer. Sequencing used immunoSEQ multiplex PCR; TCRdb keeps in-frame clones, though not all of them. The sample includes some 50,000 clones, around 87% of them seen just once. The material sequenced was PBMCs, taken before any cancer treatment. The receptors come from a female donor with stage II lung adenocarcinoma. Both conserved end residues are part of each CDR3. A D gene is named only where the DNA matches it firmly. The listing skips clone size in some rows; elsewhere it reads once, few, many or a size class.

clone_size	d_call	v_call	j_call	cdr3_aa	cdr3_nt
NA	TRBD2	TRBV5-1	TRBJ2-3	CASSLEPHSGGTSTDTQYF	TGCGCCAGCAGCTTGGAGCCCCATAGCGGGGGGACTAGCACAGATACGCAGTATTTT
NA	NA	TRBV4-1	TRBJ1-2	CASSHRTETSYGYTF	TGCGCCAGCAGCCACAGGACAGAAACATCCTATGGCTACACCTTC
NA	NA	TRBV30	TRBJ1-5	CAWTSGGPQHF	TGTGCCTGGACTTCCGGGGGGCCCCAGCATTTT
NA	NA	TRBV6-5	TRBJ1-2	CASRTTGRYGYTF	TGTGCCAGCAGGACCACGGGCCGATATGGCTACACCTTC
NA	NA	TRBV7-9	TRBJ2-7	CASGHNWDEQYF	TGTGCCAGCGGCCATAATTGGGACGAGCAGTACTTC
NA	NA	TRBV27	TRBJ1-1	CASRKGGAGTEAFF	TGTGCCAGCCGGAAGGGGGGGGCGGGCACTGAAGCTTTCTTT
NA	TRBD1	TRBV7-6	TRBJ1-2	CASSLSFRGPNDGYTF	TGTGCCAGCAGCTTATCCTTTAGGGGGCCCAATGATGGCTACACCTTC
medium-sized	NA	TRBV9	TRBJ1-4	CASSVDGGMSEKLFF	TGTGCCAGCAGCGTAGATGGGGGGATGAGTGAAAAACTGTTTTTT
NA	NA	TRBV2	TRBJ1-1	CASSVGVAEAFF	TGTGCCAGCAGTGTAGGGGTGGCTGAAGCTTTCTTT
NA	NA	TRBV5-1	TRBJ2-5	CASSLEGSRQETQYF	TGCGCCAGCAGCTTGGAGGGCTCGCGGCAAGAGACCCAGTACTTC
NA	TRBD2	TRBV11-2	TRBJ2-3	CASSLFAGGLMGLIDTQYF	TGTGCCAGCAGCTTATTTGCGGGGGGCCTTATGGGCCTCATAGATACGCAGTATTTT
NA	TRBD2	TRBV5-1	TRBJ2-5	CASSSGTRRETQYF	TGCGCCAGCAGCTCCGGGACTAGACGGGAGACCCAGTACTTC
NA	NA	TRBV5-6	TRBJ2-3	CASSLVGTDTQYF	TGTGCCAGCAGCTTGGTAGGCACAGATACGCAGTATTTT
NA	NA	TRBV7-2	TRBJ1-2	CASSLAGVGDGYTF	TGTGCCAGCAGCTTAGCTGGCGTCGGGGATGGCTACACCTTC
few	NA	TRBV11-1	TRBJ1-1	CASSYQLDIPLGAFF	TGTGCCAGCAGCTATCAATTAGACATCCCACTCGGAGCTTTCTTT
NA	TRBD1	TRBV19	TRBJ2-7	CASRKTGGSAYEQYF	TGTGCCAGTAGGAAGACAGGGGGCAGTGCCTACGAGCAGTACTTC
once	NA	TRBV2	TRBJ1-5	CASSMGRYNSNQPQHF	TGTGCCAGCAGTATGGGTCGGTACAATAGCAATCAGCCCCAGCATTTT
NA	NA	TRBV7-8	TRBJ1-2	CASSLRPIGLNGYTF	TGTGCCAGCAGCTTAAGGCCGATTGGGCTGAATGGCTACACCTTC
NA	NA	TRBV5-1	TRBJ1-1	CASSPGWDLRAEAFF	TGCGCCAGCAGCCCGGGATGGGACTTAAGGGCTGAAGCTTTCTTT
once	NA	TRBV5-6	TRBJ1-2	CASSLAAGFRYGYTF	TGTGCCAGCAGCTTGGCAGCAGGGTTTCGCTATGGCTACACCTTC
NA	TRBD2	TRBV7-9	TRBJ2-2	CASMREGTGELFF	TGTGCCAGCATGAGGGAGGGGACCGGGGAGCTGTTTTTT
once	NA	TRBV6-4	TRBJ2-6	CASTQSAFLEGANVLTF	TGTGCCAGCACCCAAAGCGCATTCCTGGAAGGGGCCAACGTCCTGACTTTC
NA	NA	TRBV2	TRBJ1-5	CASRVLGSNQPQHF	TGTGCCAGCCGCGTTCTGGGTAGCAATCAGCCCCAGCATTTT
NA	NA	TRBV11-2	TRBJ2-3	CASSLDTQYF	TGTGCCAGCAGCTTAGATACGCAGTATTTT
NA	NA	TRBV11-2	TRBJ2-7	CASRETSYEQYF	TGTGCCAGCAGGGAGACTAGTTACGAGCAGTACTTC
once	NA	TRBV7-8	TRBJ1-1	CASSLLLRNTEAFF	TGTGCCAGCAGCTTACTCTTAAGAAACACTGAAGCTTTCTTT
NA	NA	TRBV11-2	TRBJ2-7	CASSFRLTSGEQYF	TGTGCCAGCAGCTTCCGACTCACCTCAGGGGAGCAGTACTTC
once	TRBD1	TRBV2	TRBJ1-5	CASRLGQGLNQPQHF	TGTGCCAGCAGGTTGGGACAGGGACTCAATCAGCCCCAGCATTTT
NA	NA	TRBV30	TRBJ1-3	CAWNTADTIYF	TGTGCCTGGAACACGGCCGACACCATATATTTT
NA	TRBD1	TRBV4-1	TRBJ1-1	CASSRQGGMGTEAFF	TGCGCCAGCAGCCGACAGGGCGGAATGGGGACTGAAGCTTTCTTT
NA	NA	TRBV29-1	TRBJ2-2	CSVTSSGATGELFF	TGCAGCGTTACTAGTAGTGGGGCCACCGGGGAGCTGTTTTTT
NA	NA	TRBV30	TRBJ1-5	CAWSAGYGGQPQHF	TGTGCCTGGAGTGCAGGTTACGGAGGTCAGCCCCAGCATTTT
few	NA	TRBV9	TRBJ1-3	CASSVADTIYF	TGTGCCAGCAGCGTAGCGGACACCATATATTTT
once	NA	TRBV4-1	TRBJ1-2	CASSPWGASYGYTF	TGCGCCAGCAGCCCATGGGGGGCTTCCTATGGCTACACCTTC
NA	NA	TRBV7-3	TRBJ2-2	CASSRQTPNTGELFF	TGTGCCAGCAGTAGACAGACCCCGAACACCGGGGAGCTGTTTTTT
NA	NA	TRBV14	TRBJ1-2	CASSQSTIAGYTF	TGTGCCAGCAGCCAATCCACAATAGCTGGCTACACCTTC
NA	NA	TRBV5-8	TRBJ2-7	CASSLGTVYEQYF	TGTGCCAGCAGCTTGGGGACGGTCTACGAGCAGTACTTC
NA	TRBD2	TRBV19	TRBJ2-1	CASSVASGEYNEQFF	TGTGCCAGTAGTGTGGCTAGCGGGGAATACAATGAGCAGTTCTTC
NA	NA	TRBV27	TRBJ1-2	CASSLGRATHGYTF	TGTGCCAGCAGTTTAGGGAGGGCCACCCATGGCTACACCTTC
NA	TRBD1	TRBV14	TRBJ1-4	CASSQAGGARKLFF	TGTGCCAGCAGCCAAGCAGGGGGCGCGAGGAAACTGTTTTTT
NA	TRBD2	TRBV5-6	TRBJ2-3	CASSLGLATDTQYF	TGTGCCAGCAGCTTGGGACTAGCGACGGATACGCAGTATTTT
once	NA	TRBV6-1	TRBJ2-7	CASIRGVLDEQYF	TGTGCCAGCATTCGGGGAGTTCTAGACGAGCAGTACTTC
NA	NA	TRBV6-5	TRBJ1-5	CASSYNSNQPQHF	TGTGCCAGCAGTTATAACAGCAATCAGCCCCAGCATTTT
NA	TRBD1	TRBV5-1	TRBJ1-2	CASSFGQEYGYTF	TGCGCCAGCAGCTTCGGACAGGAGTATGGCTACACCTTC